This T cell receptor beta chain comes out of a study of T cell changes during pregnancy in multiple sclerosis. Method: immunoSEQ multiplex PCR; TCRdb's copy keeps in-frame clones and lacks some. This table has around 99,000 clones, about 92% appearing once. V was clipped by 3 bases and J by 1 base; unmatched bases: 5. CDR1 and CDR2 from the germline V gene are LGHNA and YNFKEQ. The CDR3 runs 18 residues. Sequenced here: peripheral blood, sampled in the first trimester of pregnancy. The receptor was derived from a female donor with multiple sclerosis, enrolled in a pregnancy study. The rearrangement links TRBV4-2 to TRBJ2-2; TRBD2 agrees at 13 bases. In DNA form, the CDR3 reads TGTGCCAGCAGCCAGGGACTAGCGGGAATGGGGAACACCGGGGAGCTGTTTTTT. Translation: CASSQGLAGMGNTGELFF.